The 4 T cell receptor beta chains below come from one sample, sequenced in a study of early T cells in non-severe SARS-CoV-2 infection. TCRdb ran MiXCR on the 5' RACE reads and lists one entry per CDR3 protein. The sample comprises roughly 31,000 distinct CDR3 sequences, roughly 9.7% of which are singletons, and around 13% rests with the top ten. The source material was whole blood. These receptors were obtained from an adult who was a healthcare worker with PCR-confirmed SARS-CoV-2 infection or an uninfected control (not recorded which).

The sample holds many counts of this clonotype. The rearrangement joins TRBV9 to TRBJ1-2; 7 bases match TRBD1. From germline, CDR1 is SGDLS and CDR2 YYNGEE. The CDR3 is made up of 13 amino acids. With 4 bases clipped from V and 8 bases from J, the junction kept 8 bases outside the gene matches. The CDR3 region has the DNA TGTGCCAGCAGCCCGGAACAGGGGCGAGGCTACACCTTC. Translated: CASSPEQGRGYTF.

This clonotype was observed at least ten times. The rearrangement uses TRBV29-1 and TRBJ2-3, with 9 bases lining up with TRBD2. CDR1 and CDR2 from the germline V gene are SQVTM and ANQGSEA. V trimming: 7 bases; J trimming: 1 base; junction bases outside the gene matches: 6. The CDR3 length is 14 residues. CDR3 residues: CSAEAGGRTDTQYF. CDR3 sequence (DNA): TGCAGCGCCGAAGCGGGGGGCCGCACAGATACGCAGTATTTT.

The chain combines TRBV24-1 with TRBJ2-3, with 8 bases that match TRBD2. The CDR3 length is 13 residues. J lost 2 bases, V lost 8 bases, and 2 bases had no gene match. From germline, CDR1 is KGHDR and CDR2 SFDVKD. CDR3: CATKAGVTDTQYF. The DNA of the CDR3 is TGTGCCACCAAAGCGGGAGTCACAGATACGCAGTATTTT.

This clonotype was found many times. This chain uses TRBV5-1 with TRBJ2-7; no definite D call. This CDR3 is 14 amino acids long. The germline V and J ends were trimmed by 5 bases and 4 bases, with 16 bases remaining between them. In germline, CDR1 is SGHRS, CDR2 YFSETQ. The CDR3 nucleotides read TGCGCCAGCAGTTCCCATGAGGATCTATACGAGCAGTACTTC. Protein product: CASSSHEDLYEQYF. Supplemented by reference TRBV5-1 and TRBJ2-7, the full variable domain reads KAGVTQTPRYLIKTRGQQVTLSCSPISGHRSVSWYQQTPGQGLQFLFEYFSETQRNKGNFPGRFSGRQFSNSRSEMNVSTLELGDSALYLCASSSHEDLYEQYFGPGTRLTVT.